Listed here is a single T cell receptor (beta chain). The sample belongs to a study of cytomegalovirus exposure and HLA in healthy donors. Germline assignment: CDR1 SGHRS and CDR2 YFSETQ. CDR3 length: 13 amino acids. The junction had 1 base not matched to a gene; V was cut back by 2 bases and J by 5 bases. The PCR employed 60 Vbeta primers together with 13 Jbeta primers. Data came from immunoSEQ multiplex PCR; TCRdb stores just in-frame clones and leaves some out. The sample has roughly 130,000 clones, around 81% seen once; the top ten hold about 0.76%. Sequenced: PBMCs. The clonotype was recovered from a man in his late teens or twenties in good health and CMV-seronegative. The chain has TRBV5-1 and TRBJ1-5, with 7 bases matching TRBD1. The CDR3 nucleotides read TGCGCCAGCAGCTTTACAGGGGATCAGCCCCAGCATTTT. Its translation is CASSFTGDQPQHF.